This T cell receptor beta chain emerged from a study of CD8 T cells in ankylosing spondylitis. This clonotype has a single count. TCRdb re-derived calls from the 5' RACE reads in MiXCR, one entry per CDR3 protein. This sample has approximately 350,000 distinct CDR3 sequences, with around 20% found just once. Looked up from germline, CDR1 is MDHEN and CDR2 is SYDVKM. V was trimmed by 5 bases and J by 6 bases, leaving 13 bases between them. This CDR3 contains 14 residues. The source of this sequence is a male donor with ankylosing spondylitis or in good health (not recorded which). This chain connects TRBV28 to TRBJ2-2; D gene uncertain. Material for sequencing was blood, either unsorted or a sorted T cell fraction (not recorded which). CDR3 sequence (DNA): TGTGCCAGCAGTGTGACCGGGTTCGCCGGGGAGCTGTTTTTT. It translates to CASSVTGFAGELFF.